This T cell receptor beta chain was captured by sequencing in a study of blood T cells in healthy people across ages. The amount of total RNA extracted per sample was at least 5.5 micrograms. Alongside a J-beta primer mix, a sample-barcoded 5' primer served in a second PCR lasting about 7 to 11 cycles. TCRdb redid the calling of the 5' RACE reads with MiXCR, one entry per CDR3 protein. The data show fewer than 800,000 distinct CDR3 sequences, 32% seen once. This clonotype was observed many times. The clonotype originates from an elderly woman in good health. Sequencing was performed on blood.

In DNA form, the CDR3 reads TGTGCCAGCAGCAAAACCCCAATCGACGCTCCCCAAGGTAACGAGCAGTACTTC. Protein product: CASSKTPIDAPQGNEQYF. The chain links TRBV21-1 to TRBJ2-7; the table names TRBD2, a call not compared with the DNA. TRBV21-1 is a listed pseudogene. The CDR3 runs to 18 residues.